The T cell receptor (beta chain) under discussion was sequenced for a study of early T cells in non-severe SARS-CoV-2 infection. A single record per CDR3 protein comes from TCRdb applying MiXCR to the 5' RACE reads. Seen here are some 40,000 distinct CDR3 sequences, roughly 6% observed once, and the top ten hold 3.5% to 4.5%. This clonotype has at least ten counts. The germline CDR1 and CDR2 sequences are LGHNA and YSLEER. V was clipped by 0 bases and J by 8 bases, with 14 bases between them. The CDR3 totals 15 residues. This sample comprised whole blood, obtained at baseline. This receptor was taken from an adult who was a healthcare worker with PCR-confirmed SARS-CoV-2 infection or an uninfected control (not recorded which). J is TRBJ2-1 and V is TRBV4-3; D remains unclear. CDR3 sequence: CASSQDSAPSDEQFF. The CDR3 DNA reads TGCGCCAGCAGCCAAGATAGTGCCCCCTCGGATGAGCAGTTCTTC.